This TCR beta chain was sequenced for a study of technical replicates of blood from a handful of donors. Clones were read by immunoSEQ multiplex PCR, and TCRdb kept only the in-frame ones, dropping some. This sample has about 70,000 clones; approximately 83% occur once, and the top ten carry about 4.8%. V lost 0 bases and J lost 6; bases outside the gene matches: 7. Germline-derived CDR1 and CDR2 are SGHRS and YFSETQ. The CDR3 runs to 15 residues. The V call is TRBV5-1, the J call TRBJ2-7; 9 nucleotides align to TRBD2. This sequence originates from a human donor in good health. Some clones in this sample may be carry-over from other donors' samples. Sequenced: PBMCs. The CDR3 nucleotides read TGCGCCAGCAGCTTGGGCCAGCGGGAGGTGGGCGAGCAGTACTTC. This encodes CASSLGQREVGEQYF.